This T cell receptor beta chain is drawn from a study of cytomegalovirus exposure and HLA in healthy donors. Regarding the study as a whole: The study designated about 180 TCR beta chains cytomegalovirus-associated. The finding came from a later analysis; first-cohort TCR clusters tended to co-occur in the 110 or so validation repertoires. Rarity marked most TCR sequences, yet some public TCRs occurred in many donors.

Comment on this clone: Its specificity is not known.

Profiling relied on immunoSEQ multiplex PCR, and the TCRdb table lists in-frame clones only, not all of them. This table holds 70,000 or so clones, about 93% found once. Germline CDR1 and CDR2: LNHDA and SQIVND (reference sequence). Trimming left V 7 bases short and J 3 bases short, with 12 bases between. This CDR3 is 14 amino acids long. Specimen: PBMCs. V gene TRBV19 combines with J gene TRBJ2-2; D is possibly TRBD1 (5 bases). The clonotype comes from a young man in good health and CMV-seropositive. The CDR3 protein is CASTRGSYTGELFF. CDR3 bases: TGTGCCAGTACTAGGGGCAGCTACACCGGGGAGCTGTTTTTT.